The clone carrying this TCR beta chain is a singleton in its sample. Profiling relied on immunoSEQ multiplex PCR, and the TCRdb table lists in-frame clones only, not all of them. The sample has more than 65,000 clones, 88% seen once; the top ten hold approximately 0.5%. This specimen comes from a study of OX40 agonist ivuxolimab in advanced cancers. The CDR3 covers 15 residues. CDR1 and CDR2 from the germline V gene are MNHEY and SMNVEV (reference sequence). Trimming took 1 base from V and 5 from J, leaving 13 bases between them. This sequence originates from an adult with an advanced solid tumor such as melanoma, head and neck, liver or kidney cancer. The sample here was CD4+ or CD8+ T cells sorted from blood, taken in a trial of the OX40 agonist ivuxolimab. The rearrangement uses TRBV27 and TRBJ2-3, with D uncertain. The CDR3 is CASSLFSTKGDTQYF. CDR3 coding DNA: TGTGCCAGCAGTTTATTTTCGACAAAAGGAGATACGCAGTATTTT.